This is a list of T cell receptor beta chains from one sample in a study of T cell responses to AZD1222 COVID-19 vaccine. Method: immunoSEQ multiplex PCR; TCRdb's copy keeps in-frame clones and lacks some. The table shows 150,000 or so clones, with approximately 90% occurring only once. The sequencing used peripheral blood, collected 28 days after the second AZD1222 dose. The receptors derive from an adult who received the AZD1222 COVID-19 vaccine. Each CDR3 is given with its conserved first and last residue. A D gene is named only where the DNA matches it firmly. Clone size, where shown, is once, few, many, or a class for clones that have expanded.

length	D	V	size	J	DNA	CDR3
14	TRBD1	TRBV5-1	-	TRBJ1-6	TGCGCCAGCAGCCCGGGACAGGGAGCTTCACCCCTCCACTTT	CASSPGQGASPLHF
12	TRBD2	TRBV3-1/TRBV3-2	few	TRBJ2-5	TGTGCCAGCAGCCGGACTAGCGAGACCCAGTACTTC	CASSRTSETQYF
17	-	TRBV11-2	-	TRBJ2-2	TGTGCCAGCAGCTTGACTGGATGGGGTATAACAGCCGGGGAGCTGTTTTTT	CASSLTGWGITAGELFF
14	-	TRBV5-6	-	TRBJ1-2	TGTGCCAGCAGCTTGGTTCCAGGGAACTATGGCTACACCTTC	CASSLVPGNYGYTF
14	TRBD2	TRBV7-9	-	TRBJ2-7	TGTGCCAGCAGCGCGACTAGCCGCTCCTACGAGCAGTACTTC	CASSATSRSYEQYF
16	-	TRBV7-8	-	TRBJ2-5	TGTGCCAGCAGCTTAGCGGATGGGGTACCTCAAGAGACCCAGTACTTC	CASSLADGVPQETQYF
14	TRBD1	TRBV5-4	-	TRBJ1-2	TGTGCCAGCAGTTGGGACAGGATGAACTATGGCTACACCTTC	CASSWDRMNYGYTF
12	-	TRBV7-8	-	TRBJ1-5	TGTGCCAGCAGCTTGGAATATCAGCCCCAGCATTTT	CASSLEYQPQHF
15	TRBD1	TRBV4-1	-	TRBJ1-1	TGCGCCAGCAGCCTAATGGGACAGGGGGTCACTGAAGCTTTCTTT	CASSLMGQGVTEAFF
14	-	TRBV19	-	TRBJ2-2	TGTGCCAGTAGTTTCGCCGAGAACACCGGGGAGCTGTTTTTT	CASSFAENTGELFF
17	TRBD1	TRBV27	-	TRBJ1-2	TGTGCCAGTCTAAAGACCTCCGGGACAGGGTTTCACTATGGCTACACCTTC	CASLKTSGTGFHYGYTF
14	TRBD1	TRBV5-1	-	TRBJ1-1	TGCGCCAGCAGCCTGGACAGGATGAACACTGAAGCTTTCTTT	CASSLDRMNTEAFF
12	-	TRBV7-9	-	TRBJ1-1	TGTGCCAGCAGCTACCGGGAGGCTGAAGCTTTCTTT	CASSYREAEAFF
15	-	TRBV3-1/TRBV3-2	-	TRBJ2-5	TGTGCCAGCAGCCAAGAGGGACACGGGTCAGAGACCCAGTACTTC	CASSQEGHGSETQYF
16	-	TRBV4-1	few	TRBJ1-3	TGCGCCAGCAGCCAGGCTTGGGACCGCACTGGAAACACCATATATTTT	CASSQAWDRTGNTIYF
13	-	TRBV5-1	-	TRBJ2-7	TGCGCCAGCAGCGCCCTGACAGGCTACGAGCAGTACTTC	CASSALTGYEQYF
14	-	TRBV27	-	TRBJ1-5	TGTGCCAGCAGTTTGGACAGCTTTAATCAGCCCCAGCATTTT	CASSLDSFNQPQHF
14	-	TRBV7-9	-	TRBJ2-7	TGTGCCAGCAGCCCCTCTGGACAGCCGGGAGAGCAGTACTTC	CASSPSGQPGEQYF
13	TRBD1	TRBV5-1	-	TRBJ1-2	TGCGCCAGCAGCTTAAGACAGGGCGATGGCTACACCTTC	CASSLRQGDGYTF
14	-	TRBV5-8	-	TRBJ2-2	TGTGCCAGCAGCTTTTACGGGTACACCGGGGAGCTGTTTTTT	CASSFYGYTGELFF
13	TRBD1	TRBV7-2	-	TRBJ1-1	TGTGCCAGCAGCCTGGGACAGGACGGGGGAGCTTTCTTT	CASSLGQDGGAFF
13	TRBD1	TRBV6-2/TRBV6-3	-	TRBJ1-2	TGTGCCAGCAGTTACCTCGGGACAGTTGGCTACACCTTC	CASSYLGTVGYTF
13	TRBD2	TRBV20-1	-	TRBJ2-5	TGCAGTGCTAGTAGCGGGGGACAAGAGACCCAGTACTTC	CSASSGGQETQYF